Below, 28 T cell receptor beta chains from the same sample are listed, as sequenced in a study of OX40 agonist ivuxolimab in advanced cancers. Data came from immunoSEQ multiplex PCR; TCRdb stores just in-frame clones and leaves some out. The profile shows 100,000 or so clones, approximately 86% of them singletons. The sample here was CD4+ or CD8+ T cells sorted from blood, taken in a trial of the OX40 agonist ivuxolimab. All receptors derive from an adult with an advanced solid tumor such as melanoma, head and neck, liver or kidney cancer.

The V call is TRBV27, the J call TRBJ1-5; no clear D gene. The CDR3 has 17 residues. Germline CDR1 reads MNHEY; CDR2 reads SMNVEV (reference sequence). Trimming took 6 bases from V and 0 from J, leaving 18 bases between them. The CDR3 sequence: CASSLKPAKGSNQPQHF. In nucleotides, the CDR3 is TGTGCCAGCAGCCTTAAGCCGGCAAAAGGTAGCAATCAGCCCCAGCATTTT.

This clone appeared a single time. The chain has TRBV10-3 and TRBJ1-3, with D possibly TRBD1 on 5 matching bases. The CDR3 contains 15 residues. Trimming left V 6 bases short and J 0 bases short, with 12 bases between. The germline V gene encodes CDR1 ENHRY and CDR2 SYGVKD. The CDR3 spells CAIRGTDVSGNTIYF. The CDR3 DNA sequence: TGTGCCATCAGGGGGACGGACGTCTCTGGAAACACCATATATTTT.

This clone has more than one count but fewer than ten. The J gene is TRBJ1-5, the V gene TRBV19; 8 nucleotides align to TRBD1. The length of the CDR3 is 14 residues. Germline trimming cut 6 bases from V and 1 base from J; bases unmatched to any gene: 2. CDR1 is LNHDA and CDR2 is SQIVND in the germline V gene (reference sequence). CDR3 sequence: CASSDRGSNQPQHF. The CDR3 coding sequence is TGTGCCAGTAGCGACAGGGGAAGCAATCAGCCCCAGCATTTT.

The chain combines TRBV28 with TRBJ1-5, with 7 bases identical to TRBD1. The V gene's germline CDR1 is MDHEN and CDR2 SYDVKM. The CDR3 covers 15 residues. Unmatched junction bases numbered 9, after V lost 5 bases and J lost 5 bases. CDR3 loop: CASSQGGAAYQPQHF. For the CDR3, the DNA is TGTGCCAGCAGTCAAGGGGGCGCAGCGTATCAGCCCCAGCATTTT.

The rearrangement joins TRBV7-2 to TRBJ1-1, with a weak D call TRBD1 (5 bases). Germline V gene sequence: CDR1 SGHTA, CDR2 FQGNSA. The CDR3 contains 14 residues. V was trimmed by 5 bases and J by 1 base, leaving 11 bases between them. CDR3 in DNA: TGTGCCAGCAGCCTATCGGGGGGGAACACTGAAGCTTTCTTT. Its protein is CASSLSGGNTEAFF.

The CDR3 protein is CASSPPPQGTEAFF. The CDR3 DNA follows: TGTGCCAGCTCACCACCACCGCAGGGGACTGAAGCTTTCTTT. The rearrangement links TRBV18 to TRBJ1-1, with D perhaps matching TRBD1 (6 bases). CDR1 is KGHSH, CDR2 LQKENI, per germline. Deletions cut 0 bases from V and 5 bases from J, with 10 bases between. The CDR3 runs 14 residues.

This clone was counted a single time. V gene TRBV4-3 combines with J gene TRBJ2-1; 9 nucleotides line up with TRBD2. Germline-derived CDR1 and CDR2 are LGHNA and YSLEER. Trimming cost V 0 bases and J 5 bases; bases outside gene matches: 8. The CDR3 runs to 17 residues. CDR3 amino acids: CASSQETRAGGHNEQFF. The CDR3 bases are TGCGCCAGCAGCCAAGAAACAAGAGCGGGAGGCCACAATGAGCAGTTCTTC.

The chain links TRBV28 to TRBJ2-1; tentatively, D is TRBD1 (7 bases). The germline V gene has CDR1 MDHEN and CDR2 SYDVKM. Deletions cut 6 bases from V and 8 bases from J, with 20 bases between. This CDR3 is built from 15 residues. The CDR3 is CASSILAAQGDEQFF. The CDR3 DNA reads TGTGCCAGCAGCATACTAGCTGCCCAGGGGGATGAGCAGTTCTTC.

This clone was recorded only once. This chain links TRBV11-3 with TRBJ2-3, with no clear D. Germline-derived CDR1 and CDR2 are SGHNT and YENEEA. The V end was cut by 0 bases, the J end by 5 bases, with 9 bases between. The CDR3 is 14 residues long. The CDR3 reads CASSLDSTGDTQYF. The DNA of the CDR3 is TGTGCCAGCAGCTTAGATTCGACGGGAGATACGCAGTATTTT. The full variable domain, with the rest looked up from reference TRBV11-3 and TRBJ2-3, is EAGVVQSPRYKIIEKKQPVAFWCNPISGHNTLYWYLQNLGQGPELLIRYENEEAVDDSQLPKDRFSAERLKGVDSTLKIQPAELGDSAVYLCASSLDSTGDTQYFGPGTRLTVL.

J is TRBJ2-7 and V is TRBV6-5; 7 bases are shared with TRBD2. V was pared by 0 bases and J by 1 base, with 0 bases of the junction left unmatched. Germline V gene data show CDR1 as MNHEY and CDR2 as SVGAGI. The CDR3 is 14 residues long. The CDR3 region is CASSYSSGSYEQYV. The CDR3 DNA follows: TGTGCCAGCAGTTACTCTAGCGGGTCCTACGAGCAGTACGTC.

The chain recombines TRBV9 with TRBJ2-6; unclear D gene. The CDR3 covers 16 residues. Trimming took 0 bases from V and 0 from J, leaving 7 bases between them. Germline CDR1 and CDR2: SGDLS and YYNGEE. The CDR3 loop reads CASSVATLSGANVLTF. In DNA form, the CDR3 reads TGTGCCAGCAGCGTAGCTACCCTCTCTGGGGCCAACGTCCTGACTTTC.

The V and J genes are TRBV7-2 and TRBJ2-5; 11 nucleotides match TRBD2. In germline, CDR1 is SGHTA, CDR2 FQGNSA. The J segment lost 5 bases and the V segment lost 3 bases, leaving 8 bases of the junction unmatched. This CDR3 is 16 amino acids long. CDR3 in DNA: TGTGCCAGCAGCTTTATAGCGGGAGGGCTCGGGGAGACCCAGTACTTC. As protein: CASSFIAGGLGETQYF.

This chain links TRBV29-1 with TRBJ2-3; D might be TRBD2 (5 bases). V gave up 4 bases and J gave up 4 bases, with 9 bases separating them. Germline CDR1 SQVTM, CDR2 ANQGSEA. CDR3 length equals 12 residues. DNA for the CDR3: TGCAGCGTTGGGTGGAGGTCAGATACGCAGTATTTT. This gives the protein CSVGWRSDTQYF.

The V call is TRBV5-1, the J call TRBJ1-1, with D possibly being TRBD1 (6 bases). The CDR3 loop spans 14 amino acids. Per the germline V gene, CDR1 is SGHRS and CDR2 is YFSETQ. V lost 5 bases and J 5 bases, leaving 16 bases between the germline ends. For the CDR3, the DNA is TGCGCCAGCAGACTCTCACAGGGCGGGACTGAAGCTTTCTTT. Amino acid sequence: CASRLSQGGTEAFF.

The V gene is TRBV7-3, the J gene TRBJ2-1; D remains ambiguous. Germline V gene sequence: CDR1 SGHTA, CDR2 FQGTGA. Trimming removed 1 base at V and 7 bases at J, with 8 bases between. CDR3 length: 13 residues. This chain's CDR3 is CASSLRMENEQFF. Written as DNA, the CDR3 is TGTGCCAGCAGCTTAAGAATGGAGAATGAGCAGTTCTTC.

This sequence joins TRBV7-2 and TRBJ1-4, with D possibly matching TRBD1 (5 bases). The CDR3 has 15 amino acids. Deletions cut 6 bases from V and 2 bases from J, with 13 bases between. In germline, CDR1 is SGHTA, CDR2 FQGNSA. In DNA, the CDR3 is TGTGCCAGCAGGCCCCGGGGCACTACTAATGAAAAACTGTTTTTT. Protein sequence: CASRPRGTTNEKLFF. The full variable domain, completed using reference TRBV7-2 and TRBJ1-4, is GAGVSQSPSNKVTEKGKDVELRCDPISGHTALYWYRQSLGQGLEFLIYFQGNSAPDKSGLPSDRFSAERTGGSVSTLTIQRTQQEDSAVYLCASRPRGTTNEKLFFGSGTQLSVL.

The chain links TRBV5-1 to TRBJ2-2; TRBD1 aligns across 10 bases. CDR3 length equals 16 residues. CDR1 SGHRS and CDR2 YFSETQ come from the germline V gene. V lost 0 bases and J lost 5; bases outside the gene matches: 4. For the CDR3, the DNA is TGCGCCAGCAGCTTGGCCGACAGGGGGCGGACCGGGGAGCTGTTTTTT. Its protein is CASSLADRGRTGELFF.

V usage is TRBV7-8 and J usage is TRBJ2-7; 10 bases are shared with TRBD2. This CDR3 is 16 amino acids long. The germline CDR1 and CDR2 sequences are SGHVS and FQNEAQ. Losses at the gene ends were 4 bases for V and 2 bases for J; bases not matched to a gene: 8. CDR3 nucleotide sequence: TGTGCCAGCAGCTCCCGTAGCGGGAGGAGCCCCTACGAGCAGTACTTC. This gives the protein CASSSRSGRSPYEQYF.

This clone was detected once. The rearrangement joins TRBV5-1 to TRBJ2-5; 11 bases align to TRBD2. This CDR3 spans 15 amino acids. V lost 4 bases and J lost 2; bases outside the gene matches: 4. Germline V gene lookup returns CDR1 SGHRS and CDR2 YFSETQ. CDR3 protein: CASSRGTSGQETQYF. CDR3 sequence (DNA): TGCGCCAGCAGCCGTGGGACTAGCGGTCAAGAGACCCAGTACTTC.

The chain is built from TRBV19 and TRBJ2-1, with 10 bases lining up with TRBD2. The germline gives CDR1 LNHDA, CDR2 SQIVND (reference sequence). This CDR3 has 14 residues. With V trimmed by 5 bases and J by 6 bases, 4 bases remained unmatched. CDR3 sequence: CASSSRTSGNEQFF. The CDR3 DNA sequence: TGTGCCAGTAGTTCCCGGACTAGCGGCAATGAGCAGTTCTTC.

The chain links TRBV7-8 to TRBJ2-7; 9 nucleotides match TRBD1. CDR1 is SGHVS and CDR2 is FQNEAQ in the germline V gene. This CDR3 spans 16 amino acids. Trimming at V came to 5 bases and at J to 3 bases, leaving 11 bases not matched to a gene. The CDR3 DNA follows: TGTGCCAGCAGCGTAGACAGGGGGGATCTTAACTACGAGCAGTACGTC. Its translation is CASSVDRGDLNYEQYV.

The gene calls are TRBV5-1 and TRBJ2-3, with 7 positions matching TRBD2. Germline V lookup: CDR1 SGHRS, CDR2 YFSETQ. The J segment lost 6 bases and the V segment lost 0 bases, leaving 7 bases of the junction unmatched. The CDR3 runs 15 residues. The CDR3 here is CASSLGAGDADTQYF. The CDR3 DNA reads TGCGCCAGCAGCTTGGGGGCGGGAGATGCGGATACGCAGTATTTT.

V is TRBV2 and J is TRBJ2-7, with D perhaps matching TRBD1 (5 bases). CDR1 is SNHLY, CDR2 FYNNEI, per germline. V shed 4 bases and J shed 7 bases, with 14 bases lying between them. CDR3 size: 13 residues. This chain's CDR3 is CASSGGRVQEQYF. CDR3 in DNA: TGTGCCAGCAGTGGGGGCAGGGTACAGGAGCAGTACTTC.

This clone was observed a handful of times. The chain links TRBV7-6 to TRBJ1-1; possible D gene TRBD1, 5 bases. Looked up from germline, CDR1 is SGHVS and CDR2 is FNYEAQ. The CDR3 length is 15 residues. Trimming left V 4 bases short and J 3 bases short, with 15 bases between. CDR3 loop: CASSSTGGRDTEAFF. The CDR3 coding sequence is TGTGCCAGCAGCTCTACCGGGGGTAGGGACACTGAAGCTTTCTTT.

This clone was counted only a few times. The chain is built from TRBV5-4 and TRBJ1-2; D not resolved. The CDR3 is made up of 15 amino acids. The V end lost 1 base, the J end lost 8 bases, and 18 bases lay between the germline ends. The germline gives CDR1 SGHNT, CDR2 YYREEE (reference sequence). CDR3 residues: CASSLIQSGGEGYTF. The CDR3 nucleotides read TGTGCCAGCAGCTTGATCCAGTCGGGCGGTGAGGGCTACACCTTC.

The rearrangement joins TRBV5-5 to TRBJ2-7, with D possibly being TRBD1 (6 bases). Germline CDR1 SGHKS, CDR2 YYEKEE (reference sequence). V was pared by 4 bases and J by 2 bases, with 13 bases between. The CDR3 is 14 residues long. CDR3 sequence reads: CASSVSTGPYEQYV. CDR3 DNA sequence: TGTGCCAGCAGCGTGTCGACAGGCCCCTACGAGCAGTACGTC.

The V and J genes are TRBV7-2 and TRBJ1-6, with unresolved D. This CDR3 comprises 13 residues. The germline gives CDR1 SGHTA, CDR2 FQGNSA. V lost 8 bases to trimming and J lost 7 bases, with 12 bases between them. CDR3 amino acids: CASGRTGNSPLHF. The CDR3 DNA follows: TGTGCCAGCGGCCGGACCGGGAATTCACCCCTCCACTTT. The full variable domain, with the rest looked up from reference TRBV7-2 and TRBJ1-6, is GAGVSQSPSNKVTEKGKDVELRCDPISGHTALYWYRQSLGQGLEFLIYFQGNSAPDKSGLPSDRFSAERTGGSVSTLTIQRTQQEDSAVYLCASGRTGNSPLHFGNGTRLTVT.

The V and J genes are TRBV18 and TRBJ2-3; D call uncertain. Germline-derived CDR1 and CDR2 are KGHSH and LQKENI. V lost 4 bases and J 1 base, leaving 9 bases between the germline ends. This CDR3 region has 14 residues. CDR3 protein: CASSLDSRTDTQYF. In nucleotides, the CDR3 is TGTGCCAGCTCACTAGATTCCCGCACAGATACGCAGTATTTT. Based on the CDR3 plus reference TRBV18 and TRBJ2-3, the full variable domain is NAGVMQNPRHLVRRRGQEARLRCSPMKGHSHVYWYRQLPEEGLKFMVYLQKENIIDESGMPKERFSAEFPKEGPSILRIQQVVRGDSAAYFCASSLDSRTDTQYFGPGTRLTVL.